These 30 T cell receptor beta chains originate from one sample sequenced in a study of PD-1 blockade in classical Hodgkin lymphoma. The table came from immunoSEQ multiplex PCR; TCRdb's copy has only in-frame clones and leaves some out. The repertoire holds about 96,000 clones, with around 93% as singletons. Time point defined: cycle 4 day 1 (C4D1), after less than 7 weeks of nivolumab. All trial patients relapsed after autologous stem cell transplantation. Sequenced material: peripheral blood mononuclear cells (PBMCs), taken before the fourth cycle of nivolumab. These TCRs come from a human donor with classical Hodgkin lymphoma.

The chain employs TRBV5-1 and TRBJ1-1, with D possibly matching TRBD1 (5 bases). CDR1 and CDR2 (germline): SGHRS, YFSETQ. CDR3 length: 15 residues. Trimming removed 5 bases from V and 3 bases from J, with 17 bases in between. CDR3 in amino acids: CASRDWGRAYTEAFF. The DNA of the CDR3 is TGCGCCAGCAGGGATTGGGGCCGGGCTTACACTGAAGCTTTCTTT.

The V gene is TRBV7-3, the J gene TRBJ1-1; no definite D call. This CDR3 contains 12 residues. Trimming stripped 2 bases from V and 8 bases from J, with 9 bases between. Per the germline V gene, CDR1 is SGHTA and CDR2 is FQGTGA. This CDR3 reads CASSLWGGEAFF. The CDR3 DNA sequence: TGTGCCAGCAGCTTATGGGGAGGGGAAGCTTTCTTT.

This clone was counted between two and nine times. The gene calls are TRBV14 and TRBJ2-1, with 8 positions matching TRBD1. The CDR3 sequence is 14 residues long. Germline trimming cut 4 bases from V and 3 bases from J; bases unmatched to any gene: 2. Per germline, CDR1 SGHDN and CDR2 FVKESK. CDR3 nucleotides: TGTGCCAGCAGCCGACAGGGGATCTACAATGAGCAGTTCTTC. Its translation: CASSRQGIYNEQFF.

This sequence joins TRBV5-1 and TRBJ2-3, with TRBD1 as a possible D gene (6 bases). This CDR3 comprises 16 residues. Trimming pared 0 bases from V and 2 bases from J, leaving 13 bases between. CDR1 is SGHRS, CDR2 YFSETQ, per germline. The CDR3 bases are TGCGCCAGCAGCTTGGGGGGGCAGTGGATCACAGATACGCAGTATTTT. This gives the protein CASSLGGQWITDTQYF.

The rearrangement links TRBV5-5 to TRBJ1-4; D ambiguous. V shed 0 bases and J shed 15 bases, with 18 bases lying between them. Germline CDR1 is SGHKS and CDR2 is YYEKEE (reference sequence). This CDR3 has 14 amino acids. The CDR3 spells CASSLEVIYGSLFF. CDR3 in DNA: TGTGCCAGCAGCTTGGAAGTGATATATGGAAGTTTGTTTTTT.

This chain links TRBV28 with TRBJ1-2; TRBD1 matches 8 bases. The CDR3 covers 16 residues. With V trimmed by 4 bases and J by 9 bases, 16 bases remained unmatched. CDR1 is MDHEN and CDR2 is SYDVKM in the germline V gene. The CDR3 is CASSYVFSGGGKSYTF. The CDR3 nucleotides are TGTGCCAGCAGTTACGTATTCTCAGGGGGCGGAAAGAGCTACACCTTC.

The CDR3 bases are TGTGCCAGCAGCCAAAGGGGCCCCGGTAGCGGCTCCTACGAGCAGTACTTC. As protein: CASSQRGPGSGSYEQYF. V is TRBV4-2 and J is TRBJ2-7; tentatively, D is TRBD2 (6 bases). The CDR3 runs 17 residues. Trimming cost V 2 bases and J 0 bases, with 17 bases left between them. CDR1 is LGHNA and CDR2 is YNFKEQ in the germline V gene.

V is TRBV25-1 and J is TRBJ2-7, with D perhaps assigned TRBD1 or TRBD2 (6 bases each). Trimming stripped 3 bases from V and 8 bases from J, with 17 bases between. Germline V gene sequence: CDR1 MGHDK, CDR2 SYGVNS. The CDR3 is made up of 14 amino acids. CDR3 residues: CASSDPRGPLQQYF. In nucleotides, the CDR3 is TGTGCCAGCAGTGATCCCCGGGGGCCCCTCCAGCAGTACTTC.

V is TRBV27 and J is TRBJ1-5, with D uncertain. CDR1 and CDR2 from the germline V gene are MNHEY and SMNVEV (reference sequence). The CDR3 has 13 amino acids. V shed 5 bases and J shed 5 bases, with 10 bases lying between them. The CDR3 loop reads CASSPIQDQPQHF. The DNA for the CDR3 is TGTGCCAGCAGTCCAATCCAGGATCAGCCCCAGCATTTT.

This chain joins TRBV27 and TRBJ2-5, with 13 positions matching TRBD2. The CDR3 is made up of 16 amino acids. Germline values: CDR1 MNHEY, CDR2 SMNVEV (reference sequence). V lost 5 bases, J lost 4 bases, and 7 bases stayed unmatched. The CDR3 bases are TGTGCCAGCAGTCGACGGACTAGCGGGAGTAGAGAGACCCAGTACTTC. This sequence encodes CASSRRTSGSRETQYF.

The CDR3 DNA is TGTGCCAGCCTAGGCCAGAATCCTAGACAGGGCACCTATGGCTACACCTTC. This translates into CASLGQNPRQGTYGYTF. The chain has TRBV2 and TRBJ1-2; 7 nucleotides align to TRBD1. J was trimmed by 4 bases and V by 8 bases; bases with no gene match: 19. CDR1 is SNHLY and CDR2 is FYNNEI in the germline V gene. This CDR3 contains 17 residues.

This chain links TRBV29-1 with TRBJ2-5; 10 positions match TRBD2. Looked up from germline, CDR1 is SQVTM and CDR2 is ANQGSEA. There are 17 residues in the CDR3. V gave up 4 bases and J gave up 3 bases; unmatched junction bases: 14. The chain's CDR3 is CSVARGGSGGVEETQYF. CDR3 DNA sequence: TGCAGCGTTGCCCGGGGAGGAAGCGGGGGGGTGGAAGAGACCCAGTACTTC. The whole variable domain, remainder taken from reference TRBV29-1 and TRBJ2-5, is SAVISQKPSRDICQRGTSLTIQCQVDSQVTMMFWYRQQPGQSLTLIATANQGSEATYESGFVIDKFPISRPNLTFSTLTVSNMSPEDSSIYLCSVARGGSGGVEETQYFGPGTRLLVL.

V usage is TRBV5-4 and J usage is TRBJ1-1, with D unresolved. Trimming removed 5 bases at V and 0 bases at J, with 8 bases between. The length of the CDR3 is 13 residues. Germline V gene sequence: CDR1 SGHNT, CDR2 YYREEE (reference sequence). The CDR3 sequence: CASSLQMNTEAFF. The CDR3 DNA reads TGTGCCAGCAGTTTACAGATGAACACTGAAGCTTTCTTT. Full variable domain (missing parts from reference TRBV5-4 and TRBJ1-1): ETGVTQSPTHLIKTRGQQVTLRCSSQSGHNTVSWYQQALGQGPQFIFQYYREEENGRGNFPPRFSGLQFPNYSSELNVNALELDDSALYLCASSLQMNTEAFFGQGTRLTVV.

The J gene is TRBJ2-3, the V gene TRBV28, with D perhaps TRBD2 (5 bases). The germline CDR1 and CDR2 sequences are MDHEN and SYDVKM. This CDR3 is 15 amino acids long. The V end was cut by 4 bases, the J end by 2 bases, with 13 bases between. For the CDR3, the DNA is TGTGCCAGCAGTTCTCCACTCGGGAACACAGATACGCAGTATTTT. It encodes CASSSPLGNTDTQYF.

The J gene is TRBJ2-1, the V gene TRBV28, with D unresolved. The CDR3 has 13 residues. Germline assignment: CDR1 MDHEN and CDR2 SYDVKM. V was trimmed by 5 bases and J by 10 bases, leaving 15 bases between them. This chain's CDR3 is CASSPGPVGEQFF. The CDR3, as DNA: TGTGCCAGCAGTCCAGGACCCGTCGGAGAGCAGTTCTTC.

The table lists this clone with a few counts. V usage is TRBV15 and J usage is TRBJ1-5, with 8 bases aligning to TRBD1. This CDR3 has 15 amino acids. The trim removed 3 bases at V and 2 bases at J, leaving 3 bases unmatched. The germline gives CDR1 LNHNV, CDR2 YYDKDF (reference sequence). The CDR3 loop is CATSREQGGNQPQHF. The CDR3 coding sequence is TGTGCCACCAGCAGGGAACAGGGGGGCAATCAGCCCCAGCATTTT.

The V gene is TRBV5-1, the J gene TRBJ1-3, with no clear D. Germline-derived CDR1 and CDR2 are SGHRS and YFSETQ. This CDR3 has 15 amino acids. V was pared by 4 bases and J by 2 bases, with 13 bases between. In nucleotides, the CDR3 is TGCGCCAGCAGCCTCGACCTGGGGACTGGAAACACCATATATTTT. Amino acids: CASSLDLGTGNTIYF.

The J gene is TRBJ1-1, the V gene TRBV28; D is undetermined. Trimming cost V 7 bases and J 0 bases, with 9 bases left between them. CDR1 is MDHEN, CDR2 SYDVKM, per germline. This CDR3 is built from 13 residues. The CDR3 DNA is TGTGCCAGCACCAGGACGGTGAACACTGAAGCTTTCTTT. Its protein is CASTRTVNTEAFF.

The chain has TRBV2 and TRBJ1-5; TRBD1 agrees at 8 bases. With V trimmed by 4 bases and J by 4 bases, 6 bases remained unmatched. There are 15 residues in the CDR3. Germline CDR1 is SNHLY and CDR2 is FYNNEI. This CDR3 reads CASSGARQGNQPQHF. The DNA of the CDR3 is TGTGCCAGCAGTGGGGCGCGACAGGGGAATCAGCCCCAGCATTTT.

The chain has TRBV30 and TRBJ2-5; tentative D call: TRBD1 (5 bases). With the DNA end fitting TRBJ2-7 better, the J assignment may be wrong. Germline values: CDR1 GTSNPN, CDR2 SVGIG (reference sequence). The CDR3 totals 13 residues. The CDR3 protein is CAWSRQTGYEQYF. In DNA form, the CDR3 reads TGTGCCTGGAGTCGCCAAACAGGTTACGAGCAGTACTTC.

The J gene is TRBJ2-7, the V gene TRBV25-1, with D tentatively TRBD2 (6 bases). From germline, CDR1 is MGHDK and CDR2 SYGVNS. This CDR3 spans 16 amino acids. Trimming shortened V by 3 bases and J by 1 base, and 16 bases separated the two germline ends. CDR3 sequence (DNA): TGTGCCAGCAGTGAGTCTAGCCGGGACTTATCCTACGAGCAGTACTTC. Translation: CASSESSRDLSYEQYF.

The V and J genes are TRBV6-5 and TRBJ2-7, with D tentatively TRBD1 (5 bases). With 4 bases removed from V and 0 bases from J, the gap between germline ends came to 13 bases. Germline V gene sequence: CDR1 MNHEY, CDR2 SVGAGI. This CDR3 is 15 amino acids long. The CDR3, as DNA: TGTGCCAGCAGTTGGAATAACAGGTACTCCTACGAGCAGTACTTC. Encoded protein: CASSWNNRYSYEQYF.

The rearrangement links TRBV6-6 to TRBJ2-5, with TRBD2 identical over 15 bases. Germline CDR1 is MNHNY and CDR2 is SVGAGI (reference sequence). CDR3 length: 15 amino acids. V was pared by 7 bases and J by 2 bases, with 2 bases of the junction left unmatched. The CDR3 DNA follows: TGTGCCAGCAATGGACTAGCGGGAGGGCAAGAGACCCAGTACTTC. It translates to CASNGLAGGQETQYF.

The rearrangement uses TRBV11-1 and TRBJ2-3; TRBD2 aligns across 10 bases. The J segment lost 1 base and the V segment lost 3 bases, leaving 4 bases of the junction unmatched. The CDR3 extends over 16 amino acids. Germline lookup yields CDR1 SGHAT and CDR2 FQDESV (reference sequence). The CDR3 spells CASSLGLAGGTDTQYF. The CDR3 DNA sequence: TGTGCCAGCAGCTTGGGCCTAGCGGGAGGCACAGATACGCAGTATTTT.

The V and J genes are TRBV7-2 and TRBJ2-1; no firm D call. The CDR3 is made up of 15 amino acids. Germline lookup yields CDR1 SGHTA and CDR2 FQGNSA. The ends were cut back, 1 base at V and 3 bases at J, with 10 bases in the middle. This CDR3 reads CASSLVGAIYNEQFF. CDR3 nucleotide sequence: TGTGCCAGCAGCTTAGTAGGCGCCATCTACAATGAGCAGTTCTTC.

This clone appeared once. The chain is built from TRBV28 and TRBJ1-5; no firm D call. Germline lookup yields CDR1 MDHEN and CDR2 SYDVKM. Trimming removed 6 bases at V and 0 bases at J, with 24 bases between. The CDR3 has 19 amino acids. The chain's CDR3 is CASSLIVSGSFYSNQPQHF. In DNA form, the CDR3 reads TGTGCCAGCAGCCTGATCGTCAGCGGATCATTCTATAGCAATCAGCCCCAGCATTTT.

This clone was seen just once. The rearrangement links TRBV5-1 to TRBJ2-7; 8 bases are a match to TRBD1. The CDR3 consists of 13 residues. Germline V lookup: CDR1 SGHRS, CDR2 YFSETQ. The J segment lost 3 bases and the V segment lost 4 bases, leaving 3 bases of the junction unmatched. In nucleotides, the CDR3 is TGCGCCAGCAGCACGACAGGGGACTACGAGCAGTACTTC. Translated, it gives CASSTTGDYEQYF.

The rearrangement uses TRBV19 and TRBJ2-2, with D maybe TRBD2 (5 bases). This CDR3 spans 17 amino acids. V was shortened by 3 bases and J by 6 bases, with 20 bases between the two germline ends. CDR1 and CDR2 (germline): LNHDA, SQIVND (reference sequence). CDR3 protein: CASSIELSGRFSGELFF. CDR3 sequence (DNA): TGTGCCAGTAGTATCGAATTAAGCGGCCGCTTTTCCGGGGAGCTGTTTTTT.

The CDR3 here is CASSFPTGNLRINEKLFF. CDR3 nucleotide sequence: TGTGCCAGCAGCTTCCCAACAGGGAACCTTCGTATCAATGAAAAACTGTTTTTT. V usage is TRBV5-5 and J usage is TRBJ1-4; weak D call: TRBD1 (6 bases). Germline assignment: CDR1 SGHKS and CDR2 YYEKEE (reference sequence). This CDR3 is built from 18 residues. V gave up 2 bases and J gave up 5 bases, with 22 bases separating them.

J is TRBJ2-3 and V is TRBV9; TRBD2 is a possible D gene (5 bases). Trimming cost V 0 bases and J 1 base, with 9 bases left between them. CDR1 is SGDLS and CDR2 is YYNGEE in the germline V gene. The length of the CDR3 is 15 residues. The CDR3 DNA follows: TGTGCCAGCAGCGTAGAGGTGGGAGGCACAGATACGCAGTATTTT. Translating gives CASSVEVGGTDTQYF.